This is a list of T cell receptor beta chains from one sample in a study of CD8+CD57+ T cells in acquired aplastic anemia. TCRdb reanalysed the reads using MiXCR and keeps one entry per CDR3 protein. The sample shows approximately 150,000 distinct CDR3 sequences, around half of them seen only once. The source material was sorted CD4+, CD8+, or CD8+CD57+ T cells (not recorded which) from PBMCs. The receptors here all came from a human donor with aplastic anemia. The CDR3 runs from the conserved cysteine through the conserved F or W. A D gene is named only where the DNA matches it firmly. Not all rows give a size; the values are once, few, many and, for expanded clones, a class.

d_call clone_size j_call v_call cdr3_length cdr3_aa cdr3_nt
- many TRBJ1-6 TRBV19 13 CASSTDRVSPLHF TGTGCCAGTAGTACGGACCGCGTCTCACCCCTCCACTTT
- many TRBJ2-3 TRBV5-1 15 CASSPQGIGTDTQYF TGCGCCAGCAGCCCTCAGGGAATTGGAACAGATACGCAGTATTTT
TRBD1 many TRBJ1-4 TRBV9 18 CASSVGLRGQGGDEKLFF TGTGCCAGCAGCGTAGGTCTCCGGGGACAGGGAGGGGATGAAAAACTGTTTTTT
- many TRBJ1-1 TRBV6-5 13 CASSTTGNTEAFF TGTGCCAGCAGCACAACGGGGAACACTGAAGCTTTCTTT
- many TRBJ2-3 TRBV20-1 12 CSASWSTDTQYF TGCAGTGCTTCTTGGAGCACAGATACGCAGTATTTT
TRBD1 - TRBJ2-3 TRBV3-1 14 CASSPKNRGNTQYF TGTGCCAGCAGCCCCAAGAACAGGGGGAATACGCAGTATTTT
- - TRBJ2-5 TRBV7-6 14 CASSQSSFQETQYF TGTGCCAGCAGCCAGTCCTCGTTCCAAGAGACCCAGTACTTC
- few TRBJ2-2 TRBV7-9 15 CASSLRSLSAGELFF TGTGCCAGCAGCTTACGGAGTCTGTCGGCCGGGGAGCTGTTTTTT
- - TRBJ1-2 TRBV25-1 14 CASSEGVGAYGYTF TGTGCCAGCAGTGAAGGGGTAGGGGCCTATGGCTACACCTTC
TRBD1 many TRBJ1-5 TRBV24-1 15 CATSDGDRGNQPQHF TGTGCCACCAGTGACGGGGACAGGGGGAATCAGCCCCAGCATTTT
TRBD1 - TRBJ1-5 TRBV18 15 CASSPGQGAHQPQHF TGTGCCAGCTCACCGGGACAGGGGGCTCATCAGCCCCAGCATTTT
TRBD1 many TRBJ2-1 TRBV9 14 CASRGQGAYNEQFF TGTGCCAGCCGCGGGCAGGGGGCGTACAATGAGCAGTTCTTC
TRBD1 many TRBJ2-7 TRBV27 15 CASSSRLQGPYEQYF TGTGCCAGCAGTTCAAGACTACAGGGGCCCTACGAGCAGTACTTC
TRBD1 - TRBJ2-7 TRBV6-2/TRBV6-3 14 CASSQTDRGDEQYF TGTGCCAGCAGTCAGACGGACAGGGGCGACGAGCAGTACTTC
TRBD2 - TRBJ2-2 TRBV6-2/TRBV6-3 16 CASILRGSGSSGELFF TGTGCCAGCATTTTGCGTGGTAGCGGGAGCTCCGGGGAGCTGTTTTTT
TRBD1 - TRBJ2-3 TRBV15 15 CATSSRGLRYNEQYF TGTGCCACCAGCAGTAGGGGGCTAAGGTACAATGAGCAGTATTTT
- many TRBJ2-2 TRBV5-1 14 CASRQQTLPGELFF TGCGCCAGCAGGCAACAGACTCTACCCGGGGAGCTGTTTTTT
TRBD1 - TRBJ2-7 TRBV4-3 14 CASSQRDRDREQYF TGCGCCAGCAGCCAAAGGGACAGGGATCGCGAGCAGTACTTC
- many TRBJ1-1 TRBV5-1 14 CASSLGSFNTEAFF TGCGCCAGCAGCTTGGGTAGTTTTAACACTGAAGCTTTCTTT
TRBD1 - TRBJ1-5 TRBV24-1 15 CATSRGDRGGQPQHF TGTGCCACCAGTAGGGGGGACAGGGGAGGTCAGCCCCAGCATTTT
- - TRBJ1-1 TRBV7-8 12 CARKGVGAEAFF TGTGCCAGAAAGGGAGTTGGGGCCGAAGCTTTCTTT
- - TRBJ1-2 TRBV24-1 12 CATGGEAGYHTF TGTGCCACCGGGGGTGAGGCCGGGTACCACACCTTC
- few TRBJ1-1 TRBV27 14 CASSFLQSNTEAFF TGTGCCAGCAGTTTCTTACAGTCGAACACTGAAGCTTTCTTT
- once TRBJ2-7 TRBV24-1 12 CASSEGAEEQYF TGTGCCAGCAGTGAGGGAGCAGAGGAGCAGTACTTC
- once TRBJ1-1 TRBV7-9 13 CASSLLRGDEAFF TGTGCCAGCAGCTTATTGCGGGGGGATGAAGCTTTCTTT
- many TRBJ1-2 TRBV20-1 13 CSARWETNYGYTF TGCAGTGCTAGGTGGGAAACTAACTATGGCTACACCTTC
- many TRBJ2-1 TRBV7-2 16 CASSPQGGVNYNEQFF TGTGCCAGCAGCCCCCAGGGGGGTGTGAACTACAATGAGCAGTTCTTC
- many TRBJ1-1 TRBV25-1 14 CASSGTYIGSEAFF TGTGCCAGCAGTGGGACTTACATTGGATCTGAAGCTTTCTTT
- - TRBJ1-4 TRBV6-5 17 CASSYSQTGPTNEKLFF TGTGCCAGCAGTTACTCCCAAACAGGTCCCACTAATGAAAAACTGTTTTTT
- - TRBJ2-3 TRBV20-1 16 CSARDRRKPSTDTQYF TGCAGTGCTAGAGATCGACGGAAGCCTAGCACAGATACGCAGTATTTT
- - TRBJ1-5 TRBV7-2 13 CASGKQGNQPQHF TGTGCCAGCGGAAAACAGGGTAATCAGCCCCAGCATTTT
- many TRBJ1-1 TRBV20-1 14 CSARGIWGNTEAFF TGCAGTGCTAGAGGAATCTGGGGCAACACTGAAGCTTTCTTT
- - TRBJ1-2 TRBV10-3 16 CAISEKPEGLDYGYTF TGTGCCATCAGTGAGAAGCCGGAGGGGTTGGACTATGGCTACACCTTC
- many TRBJ1-5 TRBV5-1 15 CASSVHGGVGQPQHF TGCGCCAGCAGCGTCCATGGGGGCGTGGGTCAGCCCCAGCATTTT
TRBD1 many TRBJ1-4 TRBV2 15 CASSERGQVNEKLFF TGTGCCAGCAGTGAAAGGGGACAGGTTAATGAAAAACTGTTTTTT
- - TRBJ1-2 TRBV2 13 CAVPRMGLGGYTF TGTGCCGTACCCAGGATGGGGCTAGGTGGCTACACCTTC
- many TRBJ1-2 TRBV6-2/TRBV6-3 13 CASSPQEFYGYTF TGTGCCAGCAGCCCTCAGGAATTCTATGGCTACACCTTC
- - TRBJ2-1 TRBV20-1 13 CSAERAAYNEQFF TGCAGCGCTGAGCGGGCCGCCTACAATGAGCAGTTCTTC
TRBD1 many TRBJ2-1 TRBV9 15 CASSLDRGPYNEQFF TGTGCCAGCAGCCTGGACAGGGGACCCTACAATGAGCAGTTCTTC
- - TRBJ2-5 TRBV7-8 13 CASSNGAFRGPYF TGTGCCAGCAGCAACGGGGCTTTTCGCGGGCCCTACTTC
- - TRBJ1-5 TRBV19 15 CASTAGGPGGEPQHF TGTGCCAGTACGGCGGGAGGGCCGGGCGGGGAGCCCCAGCATTTT
TRBD1 - TRBJ2-7 TRBV6-1 15 CASSPRSGGPYEQYF TGTGCCAGCAGCCCCCGTTCAGGGGGTCCCTACGAGCAGTACTTC
TRBD2 many TRBJ2-1 TRBV6-1 16 CASSDSLAGVYNEQFF TGTGCCAGCAGTGATAGCCTAGCGGGGGTCTACAATGAGCAGTTCTTC
TRBD2 - TRBJ2-3 TRBV20-1 12 CSARSNSGGVYF TGCAGTGCTAGAAGCAATAGCGGGGGGGTGTATTTT
TRBD1 - TRBJ2-7 TRBV10-3 14 CASSTWTGNYEQYF TGTGCCAGTAGTACGTGGACAGGGAACTACGAGCAGTACTTC
TRBD2 many TRBJ2-7 TRBV9 15 CASSVGLAGDYEQYF TGTGCCAGCAGCGTAGGTCTAGCGGGGGACTACGAGCAGTACTTC
- - TRBJ1-4 TRBV10-3 15 CATRDGQTTNEKLFF TGTGCCACTCGGGACGGACAAACAACTAATGAAAAACTGTTTTTT
- many TRBJ1-1 TRBV4-3 15 CASSQDFAGGDEAFF TGCGCCAGCAGCCAAGATTTTGCAGGAGGGGATGAAGCTTTCTTT
TRBD1 few TRBJ2-7 TRBV19 13 CASSRDRDYEQYF TGTGCCAGTAGTCGGGACAGAGACTACGAGCAGTACTTC
- few TRBJ2-6 TRBV6-2/TRBV6-3 13 CASSAGRGNTEAF TGTGCCAGCAGTGCTGGGAGGGGGAACACTGAAGCTTTC
TRBD2 many TRBJ2-5 TRBV11-2 14 CASSLSGGRETQYF TGTGCCAGCAGCTTAAGCGGCGGGAGGGAGACCCAGTACTTC